This passage covers 2 T cell receptor beta chains from one sample sequenced in a study of CD8 T cells in Susac syndrome. Random hexamers primed reverse transcription of about 0.5 to 1 ug RNA. TCRdb reprocessed the immunoSEQ multiplex PCR reads with MiXCR, giving one entry per CDR3 protein. Among around 80,000 distinct CDR3 sequences, roughly 93% were seen once, and the ten largest hold 0.26%. Sequenced sample: CD8+ T cells from PBMCs. The source of these receptors is a human donor in good health.

Written as DNA, the CDR3 is TGTGCCAGCAGATCGACTAGCGGGAGAAACACCGGGGAGCTGTTTTTT. Its translation: CASRSTSGRNTGELFF. The chain has TRBV6-1 and TRBJ2-2, with TRBD2 matching over 12 bases. The germline V gene has CDR1 MNHNS and CDR2 SASEGT. The CDR3 loop spans 16 amino acids. With 6 bases clipped from V and 2 bases from J, the junction kept 4 bases outside the gene matches.

This chain links TRBV19 with TRBJ2-7; the D is unclear. V was trimmed by 3 bases and J by 3 bases, leaving 9 bases between them. The V gene's germline CDR1 is LNHDA and CDR2 SQIVND (reference sequence). The CDR3 has 13 amino acids. As DNA, the CDR3 is TGTGCCAGTAGTATGGCCGGCAACTACGAGCAGTACTTC. This codes for CASSMAGNYEQYF.